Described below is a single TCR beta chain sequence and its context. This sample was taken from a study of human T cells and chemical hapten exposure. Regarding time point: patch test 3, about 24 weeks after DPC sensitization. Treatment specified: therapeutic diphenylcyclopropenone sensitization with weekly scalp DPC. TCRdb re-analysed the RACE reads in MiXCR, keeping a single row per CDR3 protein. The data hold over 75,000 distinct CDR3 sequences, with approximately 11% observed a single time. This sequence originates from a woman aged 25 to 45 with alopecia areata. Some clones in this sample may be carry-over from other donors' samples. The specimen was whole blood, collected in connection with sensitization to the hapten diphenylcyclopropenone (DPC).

CDR3 nucleotides: TGCGCCAGCAGCACATTGAGGGGAGACTATGGCTACACCTTC. This sequence encodes CASSTLRGDYGYTF. V is TRBV5-1 and J is TRBJ1-2; D may be TRBD1 (5 bases). The V and J ends lost 4 bases and 3 bases respectively, with 13 bases between them. This CDR3 spans 14 amino acids. CDR1 is SGHRS and CDR2 is YFSETQ in the germline V gene. The complete variable domain, with remaining parts taken from reference TRBV5-1 and TRBJ1-2, reads KAGVTQTPRYLIKTRGQQVTLSCSPISGHRSVSWYQQTPGQGLQFLFEYFSETQRNKGNFPGRFSGRQFSNSRSEMNVSTLELGDSALYLCASSTLRGDYGYTFGSGTRLTVV.